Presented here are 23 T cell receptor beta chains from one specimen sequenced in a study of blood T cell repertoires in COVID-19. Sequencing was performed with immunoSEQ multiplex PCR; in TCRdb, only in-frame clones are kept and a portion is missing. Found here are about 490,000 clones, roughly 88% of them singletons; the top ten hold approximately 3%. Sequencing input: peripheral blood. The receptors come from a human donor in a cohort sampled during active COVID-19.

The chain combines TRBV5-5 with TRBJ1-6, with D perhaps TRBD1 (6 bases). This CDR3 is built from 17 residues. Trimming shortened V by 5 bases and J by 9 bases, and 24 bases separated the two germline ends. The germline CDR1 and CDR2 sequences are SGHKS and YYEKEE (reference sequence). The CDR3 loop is CASSYVKQGLFRSPLHF. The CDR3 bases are TGTGCCAGCAGTTACGTAAAACAGGGATTGTTCCGTTCACCCCTCCACTTT.

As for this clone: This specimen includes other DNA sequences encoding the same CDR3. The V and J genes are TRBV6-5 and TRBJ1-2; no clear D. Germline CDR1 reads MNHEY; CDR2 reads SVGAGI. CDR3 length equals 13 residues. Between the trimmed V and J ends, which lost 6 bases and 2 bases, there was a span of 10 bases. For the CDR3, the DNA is TGTGCCAGCAGCCTAGATTCAAACTATGGCTACACCTTC. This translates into CASSLDSNYGYTF.

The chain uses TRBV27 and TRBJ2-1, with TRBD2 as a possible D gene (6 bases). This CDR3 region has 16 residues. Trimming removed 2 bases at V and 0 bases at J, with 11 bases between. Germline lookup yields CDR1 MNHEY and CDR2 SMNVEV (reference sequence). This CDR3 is CASSLETRYSYNEQFF. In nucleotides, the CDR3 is TGTGCCAGCAGTTTAGAGACTAGGTACTCCTACAATGAGCAGTTCTTC.

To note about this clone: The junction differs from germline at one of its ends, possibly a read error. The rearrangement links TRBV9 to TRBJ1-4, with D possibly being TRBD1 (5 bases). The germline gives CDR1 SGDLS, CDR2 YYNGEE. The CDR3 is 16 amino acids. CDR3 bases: TGTGCCAGCAGTGTAGCTGGTTGGGGCCCTAATGAAAAACTGTTTTTT. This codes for CASSVAGWGPNEKLFF.

CDR3 DNA: TGTGCCAGCAGGGACAGCGGGAGACTTTTAAATACGCAGTATTTT. This codes for CASRDSGRLLNTQYF. This chain uses TRBV3-1 (or the pseudogene TRBV3-2) with TRBJ2-3, with 8 bases fitting TRBD2. The ends lost 6 bases at V and 7 bases at J; junction bases unmatched: 12. CDR3 size: 15 residues. Germline loops: CDR1 LGHDT, CDR2 YNNKEL (reference sequence).

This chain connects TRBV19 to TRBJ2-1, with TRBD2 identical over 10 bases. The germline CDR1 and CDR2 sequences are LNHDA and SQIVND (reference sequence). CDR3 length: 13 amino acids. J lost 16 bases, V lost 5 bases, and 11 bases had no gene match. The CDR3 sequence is CASSPDLAGASFF. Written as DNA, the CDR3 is TGTGCCAGTAGTCCCGATCTAGCGGGAGCGTCTTTCTTC.

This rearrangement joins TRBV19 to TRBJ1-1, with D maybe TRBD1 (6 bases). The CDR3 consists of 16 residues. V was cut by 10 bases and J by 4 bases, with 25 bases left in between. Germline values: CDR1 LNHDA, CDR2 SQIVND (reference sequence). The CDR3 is CATLSGGLMGGTEAFF. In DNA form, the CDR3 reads TGTGCCACCCTGAGCGGGGGCCTAATGGGGGGCACTGAAGCTTTCTTT.

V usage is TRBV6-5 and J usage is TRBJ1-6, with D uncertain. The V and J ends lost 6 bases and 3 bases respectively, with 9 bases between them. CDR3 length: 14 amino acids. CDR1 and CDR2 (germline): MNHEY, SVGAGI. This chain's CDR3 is CASSSTRYNSPLHF. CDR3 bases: TGTGCCAGCAGCTCGACACGCTATAATTCACCCCTCCACTTT.

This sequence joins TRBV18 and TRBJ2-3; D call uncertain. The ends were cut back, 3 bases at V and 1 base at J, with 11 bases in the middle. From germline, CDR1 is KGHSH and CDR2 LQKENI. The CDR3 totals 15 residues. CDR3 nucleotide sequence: TGTGCCAGCTCACCCCGATCCCAGGGCACAGATACGCAGTATTTT. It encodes CASSPRSQGTDTQYF.

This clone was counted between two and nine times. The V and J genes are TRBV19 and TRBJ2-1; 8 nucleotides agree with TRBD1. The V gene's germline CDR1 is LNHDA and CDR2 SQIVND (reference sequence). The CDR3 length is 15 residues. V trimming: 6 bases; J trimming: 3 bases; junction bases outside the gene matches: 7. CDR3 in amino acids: CASRADRDNYNEQFF. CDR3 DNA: TGTGCCAGTAGGGCGGACAGGGATAACTACAATGAGCAGTTCTTC.

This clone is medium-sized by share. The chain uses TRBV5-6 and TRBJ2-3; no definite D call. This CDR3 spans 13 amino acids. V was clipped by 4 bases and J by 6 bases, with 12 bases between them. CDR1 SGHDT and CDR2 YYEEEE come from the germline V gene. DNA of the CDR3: TGTGCCAGCAGCCCCCTTGCGAGGGATACGCAGTATTTT. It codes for CASSPLARDTQYF.

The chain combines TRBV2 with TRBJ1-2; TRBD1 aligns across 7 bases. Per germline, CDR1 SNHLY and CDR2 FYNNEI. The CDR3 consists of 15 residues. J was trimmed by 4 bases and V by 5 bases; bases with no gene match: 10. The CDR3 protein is CASSYDNDRAYGYTF. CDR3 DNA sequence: TGTGCCAGCAGTTACGACAACGACAGGGCCTATGGCTACACCTTC.

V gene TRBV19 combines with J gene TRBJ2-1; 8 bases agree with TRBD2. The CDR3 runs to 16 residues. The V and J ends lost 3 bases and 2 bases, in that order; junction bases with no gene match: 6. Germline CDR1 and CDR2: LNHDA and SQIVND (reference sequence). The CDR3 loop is CASSMLAGKAYNEQFF. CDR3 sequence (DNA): TGTGCCAGTAGTATGTTAGCGGGGAAGGCCTACAATGAGCAGTTCTTC.

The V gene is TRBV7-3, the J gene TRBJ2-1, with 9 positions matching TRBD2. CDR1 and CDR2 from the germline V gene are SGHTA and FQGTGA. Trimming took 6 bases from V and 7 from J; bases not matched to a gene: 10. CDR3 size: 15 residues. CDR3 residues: CASRPTGTSFNEQFF. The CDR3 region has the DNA TGTGCCAGCAGGCCCACCGGGACTAGCTTTAATGAGCAGTTCTTC.

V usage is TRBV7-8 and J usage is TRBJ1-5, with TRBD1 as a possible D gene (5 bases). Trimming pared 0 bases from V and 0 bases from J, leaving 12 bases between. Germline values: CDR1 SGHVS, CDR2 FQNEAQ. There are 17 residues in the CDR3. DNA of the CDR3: TGTGCCAGCAGCTTAGCCCCGGCAGGGAATAGCAATCAGCCCCAGCATTTT. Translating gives CASSLAPAGNSNQPQHF.

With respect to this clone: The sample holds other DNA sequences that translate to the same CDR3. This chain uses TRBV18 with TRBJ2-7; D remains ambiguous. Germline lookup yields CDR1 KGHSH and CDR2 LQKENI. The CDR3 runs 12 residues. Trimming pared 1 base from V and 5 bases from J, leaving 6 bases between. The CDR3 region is CASSPRLDEQYF. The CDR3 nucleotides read TGTGCCAGCTCACCACGACTGGACGAGCAGTACTTC.

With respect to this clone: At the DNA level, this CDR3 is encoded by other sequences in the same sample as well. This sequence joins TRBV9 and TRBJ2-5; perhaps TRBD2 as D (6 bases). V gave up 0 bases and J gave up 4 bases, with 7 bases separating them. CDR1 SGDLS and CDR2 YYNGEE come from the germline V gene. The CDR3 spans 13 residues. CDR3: CASSVASAETQYF. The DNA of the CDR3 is TGTGCCAGCAGCGTAGCTAGCGCAGAGACCCAGTACTTC.

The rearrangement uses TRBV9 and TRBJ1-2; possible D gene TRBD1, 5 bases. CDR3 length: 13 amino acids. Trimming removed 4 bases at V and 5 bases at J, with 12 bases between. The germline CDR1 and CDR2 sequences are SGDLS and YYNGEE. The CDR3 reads CASSPQGGYGYTF. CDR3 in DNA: TGTGCCAGCAGCCCGCAGGGAGGTTATGGCTACACCTTC. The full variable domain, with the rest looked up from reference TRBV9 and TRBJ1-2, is DSGVTQTPKHLITATGQRVTLRCSPRSGDLSVYWYQQSLDQGLQFLIQYYNGEERAKGNILERFSAQQFPDLHSELNLSSLELGDSALYFCASSPQGGYGYTFGSGTRLTVV.

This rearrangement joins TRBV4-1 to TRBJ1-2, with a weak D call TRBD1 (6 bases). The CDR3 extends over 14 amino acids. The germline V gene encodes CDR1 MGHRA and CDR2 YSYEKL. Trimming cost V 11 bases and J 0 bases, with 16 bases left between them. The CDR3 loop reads CAAYRQDPNYGYTF. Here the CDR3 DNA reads TGCGCCGCCTACCGACAGGACCCTAACTATGGCTACACCTTC.

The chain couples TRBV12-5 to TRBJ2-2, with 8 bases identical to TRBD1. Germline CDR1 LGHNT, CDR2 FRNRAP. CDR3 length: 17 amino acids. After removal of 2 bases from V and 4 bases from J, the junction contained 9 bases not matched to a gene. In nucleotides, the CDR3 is TGTGCTAGTGGTTTGCTAACAGGGGGAGTGAGCACCGGGGAGCTGTTTTTT. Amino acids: CASGLLTGGVSTGELFF.

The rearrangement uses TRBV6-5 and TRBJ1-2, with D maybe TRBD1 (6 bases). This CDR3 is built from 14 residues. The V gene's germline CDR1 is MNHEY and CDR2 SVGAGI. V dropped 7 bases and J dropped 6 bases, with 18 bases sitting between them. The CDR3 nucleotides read TGTGCCAGCATCAACCGACAGGAAGTTGATGGCTACACCTTC. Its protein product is CASINRQEVDGYTF.

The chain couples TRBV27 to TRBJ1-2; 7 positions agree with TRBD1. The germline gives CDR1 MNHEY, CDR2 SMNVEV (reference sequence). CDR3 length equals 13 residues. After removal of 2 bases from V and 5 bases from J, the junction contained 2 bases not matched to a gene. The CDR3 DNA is TGTGCCAGCAGTTTAAACAGGGGATATGGCTACACCTTC. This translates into CASSLNRGYGYTF.

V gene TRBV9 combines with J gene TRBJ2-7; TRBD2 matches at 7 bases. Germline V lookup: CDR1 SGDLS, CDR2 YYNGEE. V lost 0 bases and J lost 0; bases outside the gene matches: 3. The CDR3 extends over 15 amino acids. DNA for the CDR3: TGTGCCAGCAGCGTAGAGCCGGGAGGCTCCTACGAGCAGTACTTC. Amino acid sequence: CASSVEPGGSYEQYF.